These T cell receptor beta chains were read from a single sample in a study of liver allograft versus peripheral blood T cells. TCRdb re-called the reads through MiXCR, storing one row per CDR3 protein. Among around 8,800 distinct CDR3 sequences, around 20% were seen once, and the ten largest hold under 30%. The receptors originated from a human patient who had a liver transplant. The graft donor may have contributed some T cells. Each CDR3 is given without its conserved first and last residue. Clone size is stated in some rows and not others, as once, few, many or a class when expanded.

v_gene	j_gene	abundance	CDR3aa
TRBV3-1	TRBJ1-2	few	ASSQGVRVDYGYT
TRBV6-1	TRBJ2-7	many	ASIRPLRSYEQY
TRBV19	TRBJ1-1	medium-sized	ASSITENTEAF
TRBV12-3/TRBV12-4	TRBJ1-6	many	ASSLGRGHNSPLH
TRBV7-2	TRBJ1-2	medium-sized	ASSPGWAGAQIHGYT
TRBV11-2	TRBJ2-6	few	ASSLEKGRLRLTGANVLT
TRBV27	TRBJ1-2	medium-sized	ASRGPFVGYT
TRBV20-1	TRBJ1-1	NA	SARSKGVTSLDTEAF
TRBV5-6	TRBJ1-1	many	ASSLVEDFRAF
TRBV20-1	TRBJ1-6	NA	SARGTFDSPLH
TRBV27	TRBJ2-1	many	ASGGGGPYNEQF
TRBV28	TRBJ1-2	few	ASSPGTGRDGYT
TRBV9	TRBJ1-1	few	ASSPTTTEAF
TRBV9	TRBJ1-5	few	ASSASGSNQPQH
TRBV7-9	TRBJ1-1	medium-sized	ASSLVLGDTEAF
TRBV19	TRBJ2-2	medium-sized	ASSTGPMNTGELF